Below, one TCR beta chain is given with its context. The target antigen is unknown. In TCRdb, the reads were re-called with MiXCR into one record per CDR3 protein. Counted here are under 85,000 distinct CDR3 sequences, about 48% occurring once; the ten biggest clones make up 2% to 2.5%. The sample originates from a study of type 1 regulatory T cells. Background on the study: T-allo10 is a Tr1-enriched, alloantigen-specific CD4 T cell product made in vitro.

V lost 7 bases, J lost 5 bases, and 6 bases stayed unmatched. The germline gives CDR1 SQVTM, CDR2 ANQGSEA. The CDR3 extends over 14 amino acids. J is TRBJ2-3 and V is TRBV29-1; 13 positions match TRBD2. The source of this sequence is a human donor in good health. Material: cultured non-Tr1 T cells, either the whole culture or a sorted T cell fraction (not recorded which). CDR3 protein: CSGTLAGGQDTQYF. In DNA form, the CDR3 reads TGCAGCGGGACACTAGCGGGGGGGCAAGATACGCAGTATTTT.